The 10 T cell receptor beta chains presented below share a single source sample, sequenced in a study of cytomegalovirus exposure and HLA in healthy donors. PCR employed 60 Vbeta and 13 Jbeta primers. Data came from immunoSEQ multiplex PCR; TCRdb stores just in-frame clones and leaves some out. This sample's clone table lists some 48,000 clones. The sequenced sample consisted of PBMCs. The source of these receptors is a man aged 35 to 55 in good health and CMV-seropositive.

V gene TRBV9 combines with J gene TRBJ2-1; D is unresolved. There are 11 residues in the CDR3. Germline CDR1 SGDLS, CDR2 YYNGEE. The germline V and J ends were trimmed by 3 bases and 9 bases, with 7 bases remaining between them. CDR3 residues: CASSDRGEQFF. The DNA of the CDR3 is TGTGCCAGCAGCGATCGAGGTGAGCAGTTCTTC.

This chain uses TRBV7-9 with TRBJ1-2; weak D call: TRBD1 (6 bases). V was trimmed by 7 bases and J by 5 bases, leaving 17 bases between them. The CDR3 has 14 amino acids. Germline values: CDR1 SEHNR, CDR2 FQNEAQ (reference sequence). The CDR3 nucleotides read TGTGCCAGCACCCCACCAGGGGTTGAATATGGCTACACCTTC. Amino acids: CASTPPGVEYGYTF.

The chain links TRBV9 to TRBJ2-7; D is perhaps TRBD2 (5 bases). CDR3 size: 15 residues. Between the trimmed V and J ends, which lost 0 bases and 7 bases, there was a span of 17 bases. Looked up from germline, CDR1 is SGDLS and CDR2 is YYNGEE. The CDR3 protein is CASSVAGGGPSEQYF. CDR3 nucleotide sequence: TGTGCCAGCAGCGTAGCTGGAGGAGGCCCTTCGGAGCAGTACTTC.

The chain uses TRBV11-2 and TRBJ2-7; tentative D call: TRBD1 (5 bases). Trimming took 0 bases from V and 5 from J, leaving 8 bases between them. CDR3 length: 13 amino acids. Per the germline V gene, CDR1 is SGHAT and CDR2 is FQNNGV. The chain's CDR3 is CASSLDQGDEQYF. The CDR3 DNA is TGTGCCAGCAGCTTAGATCAAGGGGACGAGCAGTACTTC.

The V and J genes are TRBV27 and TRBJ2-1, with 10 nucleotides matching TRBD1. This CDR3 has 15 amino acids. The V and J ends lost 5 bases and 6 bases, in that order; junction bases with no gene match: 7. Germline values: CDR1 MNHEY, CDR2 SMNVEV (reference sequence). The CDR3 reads CASSPLGQGGNEQFF. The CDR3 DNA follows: TGTGCCAGCAGTCCGCTTGGACAGGGGGGCAATGAGCAGTTCTTC.

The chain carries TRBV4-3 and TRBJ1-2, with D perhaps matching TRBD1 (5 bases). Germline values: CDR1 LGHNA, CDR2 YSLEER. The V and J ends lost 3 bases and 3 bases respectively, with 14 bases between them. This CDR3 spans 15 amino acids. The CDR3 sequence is CASSQNSAGDYGYTF. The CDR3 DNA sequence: TGCGCCAGCAGCCAGAATTCCGCGGGGGACTATGGCTACACCTTC.

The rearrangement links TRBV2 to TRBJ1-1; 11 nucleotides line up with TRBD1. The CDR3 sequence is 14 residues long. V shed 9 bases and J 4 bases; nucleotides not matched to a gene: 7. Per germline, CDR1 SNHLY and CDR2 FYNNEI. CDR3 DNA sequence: TGTGCCAGGCCTGGAGGACAGGGGGCCACTGAAGCTTTCTTT. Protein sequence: CARPGGQGATEAFF.

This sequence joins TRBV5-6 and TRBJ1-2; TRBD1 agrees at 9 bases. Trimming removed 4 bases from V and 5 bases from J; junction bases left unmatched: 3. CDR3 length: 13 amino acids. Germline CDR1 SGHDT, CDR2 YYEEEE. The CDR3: CASSQGQGYGYTF. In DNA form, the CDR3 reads TGTGCCAGCAGCCAGGGACAGGGATATGGCTACACCTTC.

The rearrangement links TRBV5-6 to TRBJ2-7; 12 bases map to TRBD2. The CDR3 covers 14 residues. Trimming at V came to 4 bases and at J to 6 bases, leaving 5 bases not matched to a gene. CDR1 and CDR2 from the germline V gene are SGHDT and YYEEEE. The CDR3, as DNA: TGTGCCAGCAGCCCCGGGACTAGCGGGCTCGAGCAGTACTTC. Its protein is CASSPGTSGLEQYF.

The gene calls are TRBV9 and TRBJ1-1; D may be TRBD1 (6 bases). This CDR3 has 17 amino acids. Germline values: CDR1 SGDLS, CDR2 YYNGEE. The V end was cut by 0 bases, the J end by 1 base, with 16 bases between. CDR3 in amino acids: CASSVDPTGTTNTEAFF. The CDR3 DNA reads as TGTGCCAGCAGCGTAGACCCCACAGGGACTACGAACACTGAAGCTTTCTTT.